Following are 8 T cell receptor beta chains from one sample sequenced in a study of cytomegalovirus exposure and HLA in healthy donors. PCR was performed using 60 Vbeta and 13 Jbeta primers. The protocol was immunoSEQ multiplex PCR, while the TCRdb copy is restricted to in-frame clones and leaves out a portion. Of 300,000 or so clones listed, approximately 84% are singletons. The sequenced sample consisted of PBMCs. The receptor source for this set is a woman in her 40s in good health and CMV-seropositive.

Concerning this clone itself: Other DNA sequences from this sample encode an identical CDR3 as well. The chain is built from TRBV28 and TRBJ1-2; 7 bases match TRBD1. The length of the CDR3 is 13 residues. Germline loops: CDR1 MDHEN, CDR2 SYDVKM. V lost 2 bases, J lost 4 bases, and 1 base stayed unmatched. CDR3: CASSLDRAYGYTF. The CDR3 region has the DNA TGTGCCAGCAGTTTAGACAGGGCCTATGGCTACACCTTC.

J is TRBJ1-1 and V is TRBV7-8; possibly TRBD1 for D (5 bases). From germline, CDR1 is SGHVS and CDR2 FQNEAQ. The V gene lost 3 bases and the J gene lost 4 bases, with 9 bases spanning the gap. This CDR3 is 13 amino acids long. In DNA form, the CDR3 reads TGTGCCAGCAGCTTCTGGGGGGTCACTGAAGCTTTCTTT. Translating it yields CASSFWGVTEAFF. The variable domain in full, completed from reference TRBV7-8 and TRBJ1-1, reads GAGVSQSPRYKVAKRGQDVALRCDPISGHVSLFWYQQALGQGPEFLTYFQNEAQLDKSGLPSDRFFAERPEGSVSTLKIQRTQQEDSAVYLCASSFWGVTEAFFGQGTRLTVV.

The CDR3 coding sequence is TGTGCCAGCTCACCGGGACTAGCGGGGATGGGCGATACGCAGTATTTT. It codes for CASSPGLAGMGDTQYF. The chain recombines TRBV18 with TRBJ2-3; 13 bases agree with TRBD2. This CDR3 spans 16 amino acids. Germline trimming cut 3 bases from V and 6 bases from J; bases unmatched to any gene: 6. Germline loops: CDR1 KGHSH, CDR2 LQKENI.

The V call is TRBV11-3, the J call TRBJ2-1; the match to TRBD1 covers 10 bases. Germline loops: CDR1 SGHNT, CDR2 YENEEA. J lost 5 bases, V lost 5 bases, and 6 bases had no gene match. CDR3 length: 15 amino acids. For the CDR3, the DNA is TGTGCCAGCAGCATCCGGGGACAGGGGAACAATGAGCAGTTCTTC. Its protein product is CASSIRGQGNNEQFF.

The rearrangement joins TRBV11-3 to TRBJ2-3; D perhaps matches TRBD1 (5 bases). The CDR3 loop spans 12 amino acids. CDR1 and CDR2 from the germline V gene are SGHNT and YENEEA. Trimming removed 6 bases from V and 5 bases from J, with 9 bases in between. CDR3 DNA sequence: TGTGCCAGCAGGGCAGGGATAGATACGCAGTATTTT. Protein product: CASRAGIDTQYF.

The CDR3 sequence: CASSLVTSGEADTQYF. The CDR3 DNA sequence: TGCGCCAGCAGCTTGGTAACTAGCGGGGAGGCAGATACGCAGTATTTT. V is TRBV5-1 and J is TRBJ2-3; TRBD2 matches at 10 bases. The V segment lost 0 bases and the J segment 4 bases; nucleotides outside the gene matches: 5. The CDR3 consists of 16 residues. Germline CDR1 is SGHRS and CDR2 is YFSETQ.

CDR3 sequence (DNA): TGTGCCAGCAGACGCGGACAGTCCTATGGCTACACCTTC. Amino acids: CASRRGQSYGYTF. The chain joins TRBV27 to TRBJ1-2; possible D gene TRBD1, 6 bases. V lost 6 bases, J lost 4 bases, and 12 bases lay in between. Germline values: CDR1 MNHEY, CDR2 SMNVEV (reference sequence). This CDR3 has 13 amino acids.

The genes are TRBV18 and TRBJ1-2, with D possibly TRBD1 on 6 matching bases. Trimming stripped 6 bases from V and 5 bases from J, with 13 bases between. The germline V gene encodes CDR1 KGHSH and CDR2 LQKENI. This CDR3 region has 13 residues. CDR3 DNA: TGTGCCAGCTCGGACAGCTTCTCGTATGGCTACACCTTC. This sequence encodes CASSDSFSYGYTF.